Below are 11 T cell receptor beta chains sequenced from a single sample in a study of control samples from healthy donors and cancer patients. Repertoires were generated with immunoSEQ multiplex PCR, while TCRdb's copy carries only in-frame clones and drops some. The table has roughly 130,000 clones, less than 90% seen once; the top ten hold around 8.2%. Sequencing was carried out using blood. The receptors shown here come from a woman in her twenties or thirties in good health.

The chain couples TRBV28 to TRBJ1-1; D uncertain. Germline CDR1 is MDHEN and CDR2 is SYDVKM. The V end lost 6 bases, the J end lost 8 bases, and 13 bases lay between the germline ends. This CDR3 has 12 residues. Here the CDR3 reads CASRKPSQEAFF. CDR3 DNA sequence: TGTGCCAGCAGAAAGCCCAGTCAGGAAGCTTTCTTT.

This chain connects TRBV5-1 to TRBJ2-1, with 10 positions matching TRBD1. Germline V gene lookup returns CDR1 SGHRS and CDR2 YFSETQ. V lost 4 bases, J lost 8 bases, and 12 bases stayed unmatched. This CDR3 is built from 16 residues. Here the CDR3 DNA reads TGCGCCAGCAGCCTATGGACAGGGGGGGACCAGGATGAGCAGTTCTTC. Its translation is CASSLWTGGDQDEQFF.

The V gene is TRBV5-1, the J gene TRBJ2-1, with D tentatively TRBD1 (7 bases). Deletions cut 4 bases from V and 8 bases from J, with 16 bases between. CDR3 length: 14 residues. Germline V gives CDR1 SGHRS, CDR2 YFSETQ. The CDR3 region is CASSDRTGGDEQFF. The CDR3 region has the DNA TGCGCCAGCAGCGACCGGACAGGCGGGGATGAGCAGTTCTTC.

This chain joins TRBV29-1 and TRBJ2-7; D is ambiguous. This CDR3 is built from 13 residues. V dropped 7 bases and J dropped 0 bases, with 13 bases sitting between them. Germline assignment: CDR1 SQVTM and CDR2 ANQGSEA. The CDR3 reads CSATPSSSYEQYF. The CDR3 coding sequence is TGCAGCGCCACGCCGTCCAGCTCCTACGAGCAGTACTTC.

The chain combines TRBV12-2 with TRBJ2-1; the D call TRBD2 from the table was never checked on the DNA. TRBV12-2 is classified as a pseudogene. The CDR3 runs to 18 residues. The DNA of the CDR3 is TGTGCAAGTCGCTTCGTATTAGCGGGAGTTGTCTCCTACAATGAGCAGTTCTTC. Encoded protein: CASRFVLAGVVSYNEQFF.

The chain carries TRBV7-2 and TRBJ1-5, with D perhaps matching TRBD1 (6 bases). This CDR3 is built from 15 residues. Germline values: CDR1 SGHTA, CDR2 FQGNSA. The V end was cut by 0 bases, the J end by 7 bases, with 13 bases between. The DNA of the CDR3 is TGTGCCAGCAGCTTAGCGGGGGGCCCCAGGCAGCCCCAGCATTTT. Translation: CASSLAGGPRQPQHF.

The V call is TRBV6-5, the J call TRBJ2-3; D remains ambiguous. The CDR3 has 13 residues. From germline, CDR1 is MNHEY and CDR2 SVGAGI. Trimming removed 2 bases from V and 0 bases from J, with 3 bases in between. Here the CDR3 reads CASSYGSTDTQYF. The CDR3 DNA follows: TGTGCCAGCAGTTACGGGAGCACAGATACGCAGTATTTT.

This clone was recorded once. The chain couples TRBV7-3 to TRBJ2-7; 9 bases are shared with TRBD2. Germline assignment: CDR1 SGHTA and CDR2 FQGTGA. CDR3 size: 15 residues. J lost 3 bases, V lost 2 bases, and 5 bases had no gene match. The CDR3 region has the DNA TGTGCCAGCAGCTTATTTAGCGGGGGCAACTACGAGCAGTACTTC. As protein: CASSLFSGGNYEQYF.

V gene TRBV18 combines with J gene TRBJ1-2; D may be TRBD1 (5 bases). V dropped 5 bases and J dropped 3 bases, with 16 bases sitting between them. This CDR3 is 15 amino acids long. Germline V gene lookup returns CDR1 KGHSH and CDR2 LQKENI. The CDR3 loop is CASSGLAGQDYGYTF. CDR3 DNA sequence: TGTGCCAGCTCAGGACTTGCGGGGCAGGACTATGGCTACACCTTC.

This CDR3 reads CASSWGHSRGQSAEAFF. The CDR3 bases are TGCGCCAGCAGCTGGGGGCACTCCAGGGGGCAGTCGGCTGAAGCTTTCTTT. J is TRBJ1-1 and V is TRBV5-1; 8 bases are shared with TRBD1. Per germline, CDR1 SGHRS and CDR2 YFSETQ. V shed 3 bases, J shed 6 bases, and the junction held 16 bases outside the gene matches. The CDR3 totals 17 residues.

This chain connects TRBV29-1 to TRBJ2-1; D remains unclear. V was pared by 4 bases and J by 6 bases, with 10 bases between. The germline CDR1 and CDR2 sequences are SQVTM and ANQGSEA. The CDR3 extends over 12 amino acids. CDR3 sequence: CSVVRAANEQFF. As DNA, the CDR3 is TGCAGCGTTGTTCGAGCCGCCAATGAGCAGTTCTTC.